Here is one TCR beta chain with its context. The V and J ends lost 5 bases and 7 bases respectively, with 19 bases between them. This CDR3 has 15 amino acids. Germline V gene lookup returns CDR1 SEHNR and CDR2 FQNEAQ (reference sequence). Primers: 60 Vbeta forward and 13 Jbeta reverse. Profiled with immunoSEQ multiplex PCR; TCRdb holds only in-frame clones, not every one. The sample includes 85,000 to 130,000 clones, roughly four fifths seen only once; the top ten take roughly 15%. This sample was taken from a study of cytomegalovirus exposure and HLA in healthy donors. Sequenced material: PBMCs. This TCR came from a male donor in good health and CMV-seropositive. The chain carries TRBV7-9 and TRBJ2-3; tentative D call: TRBD2 (6 bases). In DNA form, the CDR3 reads TGTGCCAGCAGCCCCCCGGTGCGGGGCGGGAATACGCAGTATTTT. It encodes CASSPPVRGGNTQYF. Combining the CDR3 with reference TRBV7-9 and TRBJ2-3 gives the whole variable domain DTGVSQNPRHKITKRGQNVTFRCDPISEHNRLYWYRQTLGQGPEFLTYFQNEAQLEKSRLLSDRFSAERPKGSFSTLEIQRTEQGDSAMYLCASSPPVRGGNTQYFGPGTRLTVL.